This TCR beta chain was recorded in a study of shared clonotypes between healthy human individuals. Overall study context: Researchers assigned three CD4 naive, three CD4 memory, two CD8 naive and one CD8 memory plate to each donor.

It was CD45RO-negative cells, positively selected for CCR7, that made up naive CD8 cells, with terminally differentiated effector memory CD45RA+ cells excluded. CDR3 length: 13 amino acids. Germline loops: CDR1 SGHRS, CDR2 YFSETQ. V lost 0 bases and J lost 9, with 12 bases in between. Data came from immunoSEQ multiplex PCR; TCRdb stores just in-frame clones and leaves some out. The sample includes millions of clones, 93% of them seen just once. This chain connects TRBV5-1 to TRBJ2-5; D possibly corresponds to TRBD2 (6 bases). Source material: naive CD8+ T cells from PBMCs. The source is a young man in good health. Some clones in this sample may be carry-over from other donors' samples. CDR3 sequence: CASSLGPGEAQYF. The DNA for the CDR3 is TGCGCCAGCAGCTTGGGTCCCGGGGAGGCCCAGTACTTC.